This is a list of T cell receptor beta chains from one sample in a study of blood T cell repertoires in COVID-19. Assay used: immunoSEQ multiplex PCR; TCRdb lists only in-frame clones, some missing. Seen here are a few hundred thousand clones, around nine tenths observed once, and the top ten hold approximately 2%. Sequenced material: PBMCs or T cells enriched from blood (not recorded which). Every receptor here comes from an older woman who had recovered from COVID-19. Both conserved end residues are part of each CDR3. D genes are given only for firm matches. Clone size is shown for a subset of rows, as once, few, many or a class of expanded clone.

TRBV5-1	-	TRBJ2-3	few	CASSLGSSGLHTQYF	TGCGCCAGCAGCTTGGGTTCCAGCGGCCTTCATACGCAGTATTTT
TRBV4-1	TRBD2	TRBJ2-2	-	CASSWTSGSPGELFF	TGCGCCAGCAGCTGGACTAGCGGGAGCCCCGGGGAGCTGTTTTTT
TRBV12-3/TRBV12-4	-	TRBJ1-1	-	CASSGGGRAFF	TGTGCCAGCAGTGGGGGGGGTCGGGCTTTCTTT
TRBV5-1	TRBD2	TRBJ2-7	-	CASSLVGGGDEQYF	TGCGCCAGCAGCTTGGTAGGCGGGGGGGATGAGCAGTACTTC
TRBV5-1	-	TRBJ1-1	-	CASSSQGQRGTEAFF	TGCGCCAGCAGCTCACAAGGACAGAGGGGTACTGAAGCTTTCTTT
TRBV29-1	-	TRBJ2-3	-	CSCGQNTDTQYF	TGCAGCTGCGGACAGAACACAGATACGCAGTATTTT
TRBV7-3	TRBD2	TRBJ2-3	-	CASSYGLAKDTQYF	TGTGCCAGCAGCTACGGACTAGCGAAGGATACGCAGTATTTT
TRBV9	TRBD1	TRBJ1-4	-	CASSPRTGTNEKLFF	TGTGCCAGCAGCCCCCGGACAGGGACTAATGAAAAACTGTTTTTT
TRBV18	-	TRBJ2-1	-	CASSPPGGLNNEQFF	TGTGCCAGCTCACCACCGGGGGGGCTTAACAATGAGCAGTTCTTC
TRBV25-1	TRBD1	TRBJ2-3	-	CASSHGTGWAQYF	TGTGCCAGCAGCCATGGGACAGGGTGGGCGCAGTATTTT
TRBV5-1	TRBD2	TRBJ2-2	-	CASSQRLAEGNGELFF	TGCGCCAGCAGCCAGCGACTAGCGGAGGGTAACGGGGAGCTGTTTTTT
TRBV11-1	-	TRBJ2-1	-	CASSLAFREADEQFF	TGTGCCAGCAGCTTAGCGTTTAGGGAGGCGGATGAGCAGTTCTTC
TRBV9	TRBD2	TRBJ2-3	-	CASSEPGMIGLAGGRQYF	TGTGCCAGCAGCGAACCCGGGATGATAGGTCTAGCGGGAGGAAGGCAGTATTTT
TRBV15	-	TRBJ1-2	-	CATSRDLGTFYGYTF	TGTGCCACCAGCAGAGATCTCGGGACATTCTATGGCTACACCTTC
TRBV27	-	TRBJ1-2	once	CASSQNNYGYTF	TGTGCCAGCAGCCAAAATAACTATGGCTACACCTTC
TRBV27	TRBD2	TRBJ2-7	-	CASSSGLAYEQYF	TGTGCCAGCAGTTCGGGACTAGCTTACGAGCAGTACTTC
TRBV5-6	TRBD2	TRBJ2-1	-	CASSLGLAYNEQFF	TGTGCCAGCAGTCTAGGACTAGCCTACAATGAGCAGTTCTTC
TRBV5-4	TRBD1	TRBJ1-1	-	CASSLTGARLNTEAFF	TGTGCCAGCAGCTTGACAGGGGCTCGTTTGAACACTGAAGCTTTCTTT
TRBV6-5	-	TRBJ1-6	-	CASSPGSPLHF	TGTGCCAGCAGTCCAGGGTCACCCCTCCACTTT
TRBV7-6	-	TRBJ2-3	-	CASSLEFVGAADTQYF	TGTGCCAGCAGCTTAGAATTCGTGGGGGCGGCCGATACGCAGTATTTT
TRBV11-3	TRBD2	TRBJ2-1	-	CASSSTSGWAYNEQFF	TGTGCCAGCAGCTCGACTAGCGGGTGGGCCTACAATGAGCAGTTCTTC
TRBV6-4	TRBD1	TRBJ1-2	-	CASSETGTGGYTF	TGTGCCAGCAGCGAAACCGGGACAGGAGGCTACACCTTC
TRBV2	TRBD2	TRBJ2-1	-	CASTGLAGGEQFF	TGTGCCAGCACGGGACTAGCGGGTGGTGAGCAGTTCTTC
TRBV12-5	TRBD2	TRBJ2-7	once	CASGEPGLAGDFSYEQYF	TGTGCTAGTGGTGAACCGGGACTAGCGGGAGATTTTTCCTACGAGCAGTACTTC
TRBV28	-	TRBJ2-7	-	CASSPTGTYEQYF	TGTGCCAGCAGTCCGACGGGGACCTACGAGCAGTACTTC
TRBV11-2	-	TRBJ2-1	-	CASSSALARGHEQFF	TGTGCCAGCAGCTCAGCACTAGCTAGGGGCCATGAGCAGTTCTTC
TRBV3-1/TRBV3-2	TRBD2	TRBJ2-5	-	CASSPLGLAGGSQTQYF	TGTGCCAGCAGCCCCCTTGGGCTAGCGGGAGGGAGCCAGACCCAGTACTTC
TRBV6-5	-	TRBJ1-1	-	CASRRTEVNTEAFF	TGTGCCAGCAGGAGGACGGAGGTGAATACTGAAGCTTTCTTT
TRBV29-1	-	TRBJ2-7	-	CSVPEGTGEQYF	TGCAGCGTACCCGAGGGAACTGGAGAGCAGTACTTC
TRBV3-1/TRBV3-2	TRBD1	TRBJ1-2	few	CASSQHGQGVYGYTF	TGTGCCAGCAGCCAACACGGACAGGGTGTGTATGGCTACACCTTC
TRBV12-3/TRBV12-4	-	TRBJ1-1	-	CASTVRSTEAFF	TGTGCCAGCACCGTACGGAGCACTGAAGCTTTCTTT
TRBV7-9	TRBD1	TRBJ2-5	-	CASSLGTGGKETQYF	TGTGCCAGCAGCTTGGGGACAGGGGGCAAGGAGACCCAGTACTTC
TRBV2	TRBD1	TRBJ2-2	-	CASMWQGAANTGELFF	TGTGCCAGCATGTGGCAGGGGGCCGCGAACACCGGGGAGCTGTTTTTT
TRBV4-1	-	TRBJ2-1	-	CASSPRPTRSSYNEQFF	TGCGCCAGCAGCCCCCGTCCTACCCGGAGCTCCTACAATGAGCAGTTCTTC
TRBV7-9	-	TRBJ2-7	-	CASSLDTGTYEQYF	TGTGCCAGCAGCTTGGACACAGGAACCTACGAGCAGTACTTC
TRBV2	-	TRBJ1-1	-	CASSDRWNTEAFF	TGTGCCAGCTCCGACAGATGGAACACTGAAGCTTTCTTT
TRBV29-1	TRBD1	TRBJ1-2	once	CSAGDRTNYGYTF	TGCAGCGCTGGGGACAGAACTAACTATGGCTACACCTTC
TRBV24-1	-	TRBJ2-1	-	CATSVGTPRNEQFF	TGTGCCACCAGTGTCGGGACACCACGCAATGAGCAGTTCTTC
TRBV5-1	-	TRBJ2-3	once	CASSLVGGPQDTQYF	TGCGCCAGCAGCTTGGTAGGCGGTCCCCAGGATACGCAGTATTTT
TRBV5-6	TRBD1	TRBJ2-5	once	CASSWGQGQETQYF	TGTGCCAGCAGCTGGGGACAGGGACAAGAGACCCAGTACTTC
TRBV7-9	-	TRBJ1-2	-	CASSPRGGYGYTF	TGTGCCAGCAGCCCCCGGGGTGGTTATGGCTACACCTTC
TRBV19	-	TRBJ2-3	-	CASSMGGYGTDTQYF	TGTGCCAGTAGTATGGGCGGGTATGGCACAGATACGCAGTATTTT
TRBV10-2	TRBD1	TRBJ1-5	once	CASSWGTDGNQPQHF	TGCGCCAGCAGCTGGGGGACAGATGGCAATCAGCCCCAGCATTTT
TRBV11-2	-	TRBJ1-5	-	CASSLAGSDSQPQHF	TGTGCCAGCAGCTTAGCGGGGTCTGATAGTCAGCCCCAGCATTTT
TRBV12-5	TRBD1	TRBJ1-1	-	CASGSGTENTEAFF	TGTGCTAGTGGATCCGGGACAGAGAACACTGAAGCTTTCTTT
TRBV19	-	TRBJ1-1	-	CASSIGTGGTEAFF	TGTGCCAGTAGTATAGGTACAGGTGGCACTGAAGCTTTCTTT
TRBV7-2	TRBD2	TRBJ2-1	-	CASSRPRGSGGANEQFF	TGTGCCAGCAGCCGTCCTCGCGGCAGCGGGGGGGCCAATGAGCAGTTCTTC
TRBV28	-	TRBJ1-5	-	CASEGGGAGVRPQHF	TGTGCCTCGGAGGGTGGCGGAGCCGGCGTGAGGCCCCAGCATTTT